The 30 T cell receptor beta chains below were found in one sample sequenced in a study of T cell repertoires in cytomegalovirus infection. One entry per CDR3 protein results from TCRdb running MiXCR on the reads. The table lists about 740,000 distinct CDR3 sequences, roughly a third of them singletons. The sample comprised PBMCs. These receptors all come from a human donor in good health (CMV status not recorded). Some clones in this sample may be carry-over from other donors' samples.

In regard to this clonotype: A much larger clone differs by one base, so this may be a read error. The V gene is TRBV28, the J gene TRBJ2-7; 8 bases are a match to TRBD1. With 5 bases clipped from V and 6 bases from J, the junction kept 12 bases outside the gene matches. Germline V gives CDR1 MDHEN, CDR2 SYDVKM. This CDR3 is built from 15 residues. The CDR3 spells CASSPTDRARVEQYF. CDR3 bases: TGTGCCAGCAGTCCAACGGACAGGGCTAGGGTCGAGCAGTACTTC.

The V call is TRBV7-3, the J call TRBJ2-2; D is unclear. V was clipped by 0 bases and J by 7 bases, with 6 bases between them. The CDR3 totals 13 residues. CDR1 and CDR2 (germline): SGHTA, FQGTGA. Here the CDR3 reads CASSLTPVGELFF. CDR3 nucleotide sequence: TGTGCCAGCAGCTTAACTCCCGTCGGGGAGCTGTTTTTT.

On this clonotype itself: A read error is possible here, since a much larger clone lies one base away. J is TRBJ2-5 and V is TRBV7-2; TRBD1 agrees at 7 bases. Germline CDR1 is SGHTA and CDR2 is FQGNSA. The CDR3 is 16 residues long. J lost 4 bases, V lost 10 bases, and 18 bases had no gene match. The CDR3 bases are TGTGCCAACAGAAACATGGGGCAGGGGGTTACAGAGACCCAGTACTTC. The encoded protein is CANRNMGQGVTETQYF.

Ten or more counts support this clonotype. The chain employs TRBV12-3 or TRBV12-4 and TRBJ2-2; D remains unclear. The V and J ends lost 5 bases and 4 bases respectively, with 5 bases between them. The CDR3 sequence is 12 residues long. CDR3 residues: CASSPGTGELFF. DNA for the CDR3: TGTGCCAGCAGTCCCGGCACCGGGGAGCTGTTTTTT.

In regard to this clonotype: An end of the junction differs from the germline gene, which may be a read error. This chain joins TRBV20-1 and TRBJ2-7, with 12 nucleotides matching TRBD2. Germline CDR1 is DFQATT and CDR2 is SNEGSKA (reference sequence). This CDR3 comprises 15 residues. DNA of the CDR3: TGCAGTGCCAGAGGGCTAGCGGGAGGGCCCTCCGAGCAGTACTTC. Encoded protein: CSARGLAGGPSEQYF.

The rearrangement links TRBV5-6 to TRBJ1-6; D remains ambiguous. V gave up 4 bases and J gave up 3 bases, with 14 bases separating them. The germline V gene has CDR1 SGHDT and CDR2 YYEEEE. The CDR3 runs to 16 residues. The CDR3 here is CASSRRSGIYNSPLHF. In DNA, the CDR3 is TGTGCCAGCAGCCGACGGTCGGGCATCTATAATTCACCCCTCCACTTT.

This clonotype has a handful of counts. J is TRBJ2-1 and V is TRBV6-2 or TRBV6-3; 8 nucleotides agree with TRBD1. The junction had 4 bases not matched to a gene; V was cut back by 5 bases and J by 7 bases. The V gene's germline CDR1 is MNHEY and CDR2 SVGEGT. This CDR3 is built from 13 residues. The CDR3 reads CASSGNRGNEQFF. As DNA, the CDR3 is TGTGCCAGCAGTGGAAACAGGGGGAATGAGCAGTTCTTC.

The V gene is TRBV20-1, the J gene TRBJ1-6; 9 positions agree with TRBD1. Germline V gene sequence: CDR1 DFQATT, CDR2 SNEGSKA (reference sequence). The CDR3 sequence is 16 residues long. J lost 7 bases, V lost 0 bases, and 7 bases had no gene match. The CDR3 bases are TGCAGTGCTAGAGATACCCCCGGGACAGGGAATTCACCCCTCCACTTT. Translating gives CSARDTPGTGNSPLHF.

CDR3 in DNA: TGCAGCGGCCAGGATAATGAAAAACTGTTTTTT. It translates to CSGQDNEKLFF. The chain employs TRBV20-1 and TRBJ1-4; D is unresolved. The CDR3 is 11 residues long. CDR1 DFQATT and CDR2 SNEGSKA come from the germline V gene (reference sequence).

The CDR3 here is CASSPGTSTQYF. The CDR3 region has the DNA TGTGCCAGCAGTCCCGGGACCTCGACGCAGTATTTT. The rearrangement links TRBV6-1 to TRBJ2-3, with D perhaps matching TRBD1 or TRBD2 (5 bases each). CDR3 length: 12 amino acids. Germline V lookup: CDR1 MNHNS, CDR2 SASEGT. Trimming stripped 5 bases from V and 9 bases from J, with 12 bases between.

A note on this clonotype: This likely comes from a read error, as the CDR3 has no conserved phenylalanine or tryptophan at its end. No DNA is shown, since the ends of the CDR3 on it are uncertain; the CDR3 is the one TCRdb lists. J is TRBJ2-5 and V is TRBV3-1; the D call in the table, TRBD1, was not verified against the DNA. Germline loops: CDR1 LGHDT, CDR2 YNNKEL (reference sequence). The CDR3 is 12 residues long, counting both termini. The CDR3 reads CASSQGGTESRI.

The chain combines TRBV6-5 with TRBJ2-1; D is perhaps TRBD1 (6 bases). This CDR3 region has 12 residues. The germline V gene encodes CDR1 MNHEY and CDR2 SVGAGI. Trimming cost V 6 bases and J 9 bases, with 12 bases left between them. The CDR3 region is CASSRDRTEQFF. For the CDR3, the DNA is TGTGCCAGCAGCCGAGACAGGACTGAGCAGTTCTTC.

The chain carries TRBV27 and TRBJ1-5; D ambiguous. This CDR3 region has 15 residues. V lost 3 bases, J lost 0 bases, and 9 bases lay in between. Germline V lookup: CDR1 MNHEY, CDR2 SMNVEV (reference sequence). The CDR3 DNA reads as TGTGCCAGCAGTTTTTTAGGAATTAGCAATCAGCCCCAGCATTTT. This codes for CASSFLGISNQPQHF.

The chain carries TRBV6-5 and TRBJ2-2; D is possibly TRBD2 (6 bases). Germline V gene lookup returns CDR1 MNHEY and CDR2 SVGAGI. There are 12 residues in the CDR3. Trimming took 5 bases from V and 8 from J, leaving 9 bases between them. The CDR3 DNA sequence: TGTGCCAGCAGTCGCGGGGCAGGGGAGCTGTTTTTT. This encodes CASSRGAGELFF.

The chain joins TRBV12-3 or TRBV12-4 to TRBJ2-7; weak D call: TRBD1 (6 bases). Trimming left V 3 bases short and J 10 bases short, with 10 bases between. This CDR3 has 11 residues. CDR3 DNA sequence: TGTGCCAGCAGTTTTACAGGGCACCAGTACTTC. Protein product: CASSFTGHQYF.

The chain carries TRBV12-3 or TRBV12-4 and TRBJ1-2; TRBD1 matches 9 bases. The CDR3 contains 14 residues. V trimming: 6 bases; J trimming: 4 bases; junction bases outside the gene matches: 6. CDR3 amino acids: CASSRQGEVYGYTF. The CDR3 region has the DNA TGTGCCAGCAGCAGACAGGGGGAAGTCTATGGCTACACCTTC.

CDR3: CASTRTGTHKAFF. The CDR3 coding sequence is TGTGCCAGCACCCGGACAGGGACCCATAAAGCTTTCTTT. The chain uses TRBV12-3 or TRBV12-4 and TRBJ1-1; 8 nucleotides match TRBD1. The CDR3 has 13 amino acids. J was trimmed by 9 bases and V by 7 bases; bases with no gene match: 10.

The V and J genes are TRBV4-1 and TRBJ2-5; D gene ambiguous. The V end lost 1 base, the J end lost 5 bases, and 17 bases lay between the germline ends. CDR3 length: 16 amino acids. Per germline, CDR1 MGHRA and CDR2 YSYEKL. CDR3 protein: CASSQGRLSIGETQYF. The CDR3 DNA follows: TGCGCCAGCAGCCAAGGACGACTTTCCATTGGGGAGACCCAGTACTTC.

This chain links TRBV7-9 with TRBJ1-1; D is uncertain. The CDR3 consists of 16 residues. V lost 5 bases to trimming and J lost 1 base, with 17 bases between them. Germline CDR1 SEHNR, CDR2 FQNEAQ (reference sequence). CDR3 protein: CASSPRGGVTNTEAFF. CDR3 bases: TGTGCCAGCAGCCCCCGAGGCGGGGTGACGAACACTGAAGCTTTCTTT.

The chain couples TRBV14 to TRBJ1-6; no firm D call. CDR1 and CDR2 (germline): SGHDN, FVKESK. The CDR3 is 15 amino acids. V was shortened by 0 bases and J by 7 bases, with 10 bases between the two germline ends. CDR3 residues: CASSQERASNSPLHF. The CDR3 DNA sequence: TGTGCCAGCAGCCAAGAACGAGCGTCCAATTCACCCCTCCACTTT.

This clonotype showed up just a few times. V usage is TRBV25-1 and J usage is TRBJ2-5; D is perhaps TRBD1 (6 bases). Trimming left V 6 bases short and J 7 bases short, with 18 bases between. CDR3 size: 14 residues. Germline V lookup: CDR1 MGHDK, CDR2 SYGVNS. The CDR3 coding sequence is TGTGCCAGCAGGGCACCAGACAGGTCGGGGACCCAGTACTTC. Residues: CASRAPDRSGTQYF.

Comments on this clonotype: A read error is possible here, since a much larger clone lies one base away. The missing conserved phenylalanine or tryptophan at the end of this CDR3 makes a read error likely. This chain links TRBV7-2 with TRBJ2-1; the match to TRBD2 covers 7 bases. Germline-derived CDR1 and CDR2 are SGHTA and FQGNSA. The V gene end was trimmed by 0 bases and the J gene end by 4 bases; junction bases not matched to a gene: 3. The CDR3 spans 15 residues. CDR3 residues: CASSLAGGQYNEQFL. The DNA for the CDR3 is TGTGCCAGCAGCTTAGCGGGAGGGCAATACAATGAGCAGTTCTTA.

This clonotype was observed a few times. The CDR3 protein is CASGTVGQPQHF. The CDR3 DNA follows: TGTGCCAGTGGGACAGTGGGACAGCCCCAGCATTTT. The V and J genes are TRBV3-1 and TRBJ1-5; 7 bases map to TRBD1. The V segment lost 9 bases and the J segment 7 bases; nucleotides outside the gene matches: 6. CDR1 LGHDT and CDR2 YNNKEL come from the germline V gene (reference sequence). The CDR3 spans 12 residues.

The J gene is TRBJ2-2, the V gene TRBV2, with TRBD2 identical over 16 bases. Germline assignment: CDR1 SNHLY and CDR2 FYNNEI. The CDR3 length is 18 residues. V gave up 6 bases and J gave up 2 bases; unmatched junction bases: 6. CDR3 loop: CASSHGTSGGDNTGELFF. The CDR3 coding sequence is TGTGCCAGCAGCCACGGGACTAGCGGGGGGGATAACACCGGGGAGCTGTTTTTT.

This clonotype appeared many times. The genes are TRBV28 and TRBJ2-6; the D gene is possibly TRBD2 (6 bases). Germline assignment: CDR1 MDHEN and CDR2 SYDVKM. V lost 3 bases, J lost 4 bases, and 16 bases lay in between. The length of the CDR3 is 17 residues. CDR3 amino acids: CASSFLGGGSGANVLTF. The CDR3, as DNA: TGTGCCAGCAGTTTTCTAGGTGGGGGGTCGGGGGCCAACGTCCTGACTTTC.

There are many counts of this clonotype. This chain connects TRBV4-2 to TRBJ1-2; 7 nucleotides match TRBD1. Germline V gene data show CDR1 as LGHNA and CDR2 as YNFKEQ. The CDR3 totals 16 residues. J gave up 4 bases and V 0 bases, and 8 bases lay outside the gene matches. The CDR3 reads CASSQEIGTAFYGYTF. The CDR3 coding sequence is TGTGCCAGCAGCCAAGAAATTGGGACAGCCTTCTATGGCTACACCTTC.

The chain is built from TRBV28 and TRBJ1-1, with 11 bases aligning to TRBD1. The V segment lost 6 bases and the J segment 5 bases; nucleotides outside the gene matches: 11. The CDR3 is 16 amino acids. Germline V gene lookup returns CDR1 MDHEN and CDR2 SYDVKM. CDR3 loop: CASRGQGGMKTTEAFF. CDR3 sequence (DNA): TGTGCCAGCAGGGGACAGGGGGGGATGAAAACAACTGAAGCTTTCTTT.

This clonotype showed up many times. This sequence joins TRBV29-1 and TRBJ2-1, with 8 bases identical to TRBD2. Germline V CDR1 and CDR2: SQVTM, ANQGSEA. V lost 6 bases to trimming and J lost 1 base; unmatched junction nucleotides: 5. The CDR3 runs 14 residues. The CDR3 protein is CSVGGAGSYNEQFF. The DNA for the CDR3 is TGCAGCGTCGGGGGGGCGGGTTCCTACAATGAGCAGTTCTTC.

The rearrangement links TRBV7-2 to TRBJ2-3; D is perhaps TRBD1 (6 bases). Germline CDR1 is SGHTA and CDR2 is FQGNSA. This CDR3 contains 14 residues. Trimming left V 3 bases short and J 4 bases short, with 11 bases between. The CDR3 spells CASSFRQGPDTQYF. CDR3 coding DNA: TGTGCCAGCAGCTTTCGGCAGGGGCCAGATACGCAGTATTTT.

Concerning this clonotype: This may be a read error, as it is one base from a much larger clone. This chain connects TRBV7-2 to TRBJ1-5; D call uncertain. The CDR3 runs 16 residues. Germline-derived CDR1 and CDR2 are SGHTA and FQGNSA. CDR3 region: CASSPHRAYSNHPQHF. CDR3 DNA: TGTGCCAGCAGCCCCCACCGGGCTTATAGCAATCACCCCCAGCATTTT. Drawing the rest from reference TRBV7-2 and TRBJ1-5, the complete variable domain is GAGVSQSPSNKVTEKGKDVELRCDPISGHTALYWYRQSLGQGLEFLIYFQGNSAPDKSGLPSDRFSAERTGGSVSTLTIQRTQQEDSAVYLCASSPHRAYSNHPQHFGDGTRLSIL.